This passage covers 23 T cell receptor beta chains from one sample sequenced in a study of blood T cell repertoires in COVID-19. The assay was immunoSEQ multiplex PCR, and TCRdb's table has in-frame clones only and misses some. The data hold about 190,000 clones, with roughly 80% observed a single time. Sequencing was done on a sample of peripheral blood. The receptors were sampled from a human donor in a cohort sampled during active COVID-19.

The J gene is TRBJ2-1, the V gene TRBV28, with 7 bases that match TRBD1. Germline CDR1 is MDHEN and CDR2 is SYDVKM. The CDR3 is 14 residues long. J was trimmed by 3 bases and V by 4 bases; bases with no gene match: 3. The CDR3 DNA reads TGTGCCAGCAGTTCGGGACAGATCTACAATGAGCAGTTCTTC. Translated, it gives CASSSGQIYNEQFF.

This clone was counted a single time. The chain is built from TRBV3-1 (or the pseudogene TRBV3-2) and TRBJ1-5, with D perhaps TRBD1 (5 bases). From germline, CDR1 is LGHDT and CDR2 YNNKEL (reference sequence). The CDR3 consists of 15 residues. Deletions cut 4 bases from V and 6 bases from J, with 16 bases between. CDR3 coding DNA: TGTGCCAGCAGCCGAGACGGTACAGGCGGTCAGCCCCAGCATTTT. Amino acid sequence: CASSRDGTGGQPQHF.

This clone was picked up a small number of times. The chain uses TRBV20-1 and TRBJ2-1; D gene uncertain. V lost 1 base to trimming and J lost 9 bases, with 7 bases between them. Germline V CDR1 and CDR2: DFQATT, SNEGSKA (reference sequence). The CDR3 contains 11 residues. CDR3 DNA sequence: TGCAGTGCTAGAGCCTACGGTGAGCAGTTCTTC. Translation gives CSARAYGEQFF.

A single count supports this clone. The chain employs TRBV2 and TRBJ2-4, with D possibly matching TRBD1 (7 bases). Germline V gene sequence: CDR1 SNHLY, CDR2 FYNNEI. Trimming stripped 10 bases from V and 0 bases from J, with 22 bases between. This CDR3 has 17 amino acids. CDR3 in amino acids: CATLQGEVRVAKNIQYF. DNA for the CDR3: TGTGCCACCCTGCAGGGGGAGGTAAGGGTAGCCAAAAACATTCAGTACTTC.

The chain links TRBV5-6 to TRBJ2-4, with 8 bases matching TRBD1. This CDR3 contains 13 residues. V gave up 4 bases and J gave up 6 bases; unmatched junction bases: 3. CDR1 is SGHDT, CDR2 YYEEEE, per germline. The CDR3 loop is CASSPDRGNIQYF. The CDR3 coding sequence is TGTGCCAGCAGCCCCGACAGGGGAAACATTCAGTACTTC. Full variable domain (missing parts from reference TRBV5-6 and TRBJ2-4): DAGVTQSPTHLIKTRGQQVTLRCSPKSGHDTVSWYQQALGQGPQFIFQYYEEEERQRGNFPDRFSGHQFPNYSSELNVNALLLGDSALYLCASSPDRGNIQYFGAGTRLSVL.

The chain is built from TRBV3-1 (or the pseudogene TRBV3-2) and TRBJ1-1; 7 bases are shared with TRBD1. Germline CDR1 LGHDT, CDR2 YNNKEL (reference sequence). This CDR3 region has 14 residues. V was pared by 6 bases and J by 1 base, with 5 bases of the junction left unmatched. CDR3 nucleotides: TGTGCCAGCAGGGAGACAGGGTGGAACACTGAAGCTTTCTTT. Protein: CASRETGWNTEAFF.

The chain recombines TRBV5-1 with TRBJ1-1, with D maybe TRBD1 (5 bases). This CDR3 is built from 16 residues. From germline, CDR1 is SGHRS and CDR2 YFSETQ. V was clipped by 1 base and J by 1 base, with 14 bases between them. The CDR3 loop reads CASSLSQLGPNTEAFF. The CDR3 nucleotides are TGCGCCAGCAGCTTGTCACAGCTGGGGCCGAACACTGAAGCTTTCTTT.

This sequence joins TRBV12-3 or TRBV12-4 and TRBJ1-4; D uncertain. V was cut by 4 bases and J by 6 bases, with 6 bases left in between. The CDR3 is made up of 12 amino acids. CDR3 nucleotides: TGTGCCAGCAGTTCGGTTGATGAAAAACTGTTTTTT. Translating it yields CASSSVDEKLFF.

The rearrangement joins TRBV20-1 to TRBJ2-1, with no clear D. The germline V gene has CDR1 DFQATT and CDR2 SNEGSKA (reference sequence). V was pared by 7 bases and J by 8 bases, with 12 bases between. The CDR3 is made up of 11 amino acids. CDR3 DNA sequence: TGCAGTGTCTCCCCCCGGGATGAGCAGTTCTTC. Translation: CSVSPRDEQFF.

As concerns this clone: The limits of the CDR3 on the DNA are not certain, so only TCRdb's listed CDR3 is given. The chain combines TRBV18 with TRBJ2-2; TRBD2, as called in the table, went unchecked against the DNA. The CDR3 is 16 residues long, counting both termini. CDR1 and CDR2 (germline): KGHSH, LQKENI. This CDR3 is CASSPARRFGAGELFF.

CDR3 region: CASRPGSTDTQYF. The CDR3 DNA sequence: TGTGCCAGCCGCCCGGGATCCACAGATACGCAGTATTTT. The chain uses TRBV12-3 or TRBV12-4 and TRBJ2-3; a possible D gene is TRBD2 (5 bases). This CDR3 region has 13 residues. The germline V and J ends were trimmed by 8 bases and 2 bases, with 11 bases remaining between them.

J is TRBJ1-2 and V is TRBV15, with TRBD1 identical over 10 bases. CDR1 and CDR2 (germline): LNHNV, YYDKDF (reference sequence). V lost 4 bases and J lost 0; bases outside the gene matches: 2. This CDR3 region has 15 residues. CDR3 region: CATSIGTGANYGYTF. The CDR3 DNA reads as TGTGCCACCAGCATAGGGACAGGGGCTAACTATGGCTACACCTTC. The full variable domain, with the rest looked up from reference TRBV15 and TRBJ1-2, is DAMVIQNPRYQVTQFGKPVTLSCSQTLNHNVMYWYQQKSSQAPKLLFHYYDKDFNNEADTPDNFQSRRPNTSFCFLDIRSPGLGDTAMYLCATSIGTGANYGYTFGSGTRLTVV.

The chain carries TRBV12-5 and TRBJ2-1, with TRBD2 matching over 8 bases. V dropped 6 bases and J dropped 0; count of bases not matched to a gene: 7. The CDR3 runs to 16 residues. From germline, CDR1 is LGHNT and CDR2 FRNRAP. The CDR3 protein is CASGQASGSSYNEQFF. CDR3 in DNA: TGTGCTAGTGGGCAAGCGAGCGGGAGCTCCTACAATGAGCAGTTCTTC.

On this clone itself: Within the sample, other DNA sequences also encode this same CDR3. The CDR3 region has the DNA TGTGCCAGCAGTTACTCGACAGGGGGCTATGGCTACACCTTC. This encodes CASSYSTGGYGYTF. The chain employs TRBV6-5 and TRBJ1-2; 9 nucleotides match TRBD1. CDR1 and CDR2 from the germline V gene are MNHEY and SVGAGI. This CDR3 has 14 residues. After removal of 0 bases from V and 4 bases from J, the junction contained 0 bases not matched to a gene.

This clone was detected once. V gene TRBV10-3 combines with J gene TRBJ2-5; 7 bases agree with TRBD2. The J segment lost 2 bases and the V segment lost 4 bases, leaving 13 bases of the junction unmatched. Looked up from germline, CDR1 is ENHRY and CDR2 is SYGVKD. This CDR3 is 17 amino acids long. As DNA, the CDR3 is TGTGCCATCAGTGGTATCGAGCGGGGTGTGGGTCAAGAGACCCAGTACTTC. It codes for CAISGIERGVGQETQYF.

The chain joins TRBV2 to TRBJ1-4; 8 bases agree with TRBD1. In germline, CDR1 is SNHLY, CDR2 FYNNEI. Trimming removed 7 bases from V and 8 bases from J; junction bases left unmatched: 6. The CDR3 is made up of 13 amino acids. This CDR3 reads CASKYRGEEKLFF. CDR3 sequence (DNA): TGTGCCAGCAAGTACAGGGGGGAAGAAAAACTGTTTTTT. Full variable domain (remainder filled in from reference TRBV2 and TRBJ1-4): EPEVTQTPSHQVTQMGQEVILRCVPISNHLYFYWYRQILGQKVEFLVSFYNNEISEKSEIFDDQFSVERPDGSNFTLKIRSTKLEDSAMYFCASKYRGEEKLFFGSGTQLSVL.

The chain uses TRBV21-1 and TRBJ2-3; TRBD2 reflects the table's D call only, with no check against the DNA. TRBV21-1 is a pseudogene segment. The CDR3 has 15 amino acids. CDR3 protein: CASSKESEGTDTQYF. Here the CDR3 DNA reads TGTGCCAGCAGCAAAGAATCGGAGGGGACAGATACGCAGTATTTT.

This chain connects TRBV14 to TRBJ2-2; TRBD2 might be the D (5 bases). Trimming left V 4 bases short and J 3 bases short, with 12 bases between. CDR1 is SGHDN, CDR2 FVKESK, per germline. This CDR3 spans 15 amino acids. DNA of the CDR3: TGTGCCAGCAGCCCCTGGACGGACTACACCGGGGAGCTGTTTTTT. Protein sequence: CASSPWTDYTGELFF.

The rearrangement joins TRBV11-2 to TRBJ2-1; TRBD2 matches 14 bases. The CDR3 extends over 16 amino acids. Looked up from germline, CDR1 is SGHAT and CDR2 is FQNNGV. J was trimmed by 8 bases and V by 1 base; bases with no gene match: 4. CDR3 amino acids: CASSLGLAGGLDEQFF. CDR3 DNA: TGTGCCAGCAGCTTAGGACTAGCGGGGGGGCTGGATGAGCAGTTCTTC.

The chain uses TRBV5-4 and TRBJ2-7; TRBD2 matches at 8 bases. The junction had 10 bases not matched to a gene; V was cut back by 4 bases and J by 4 bases. The germline CDR1 and CDR2 sequences are SGHNT and YYREEE (reference sequence). The CDR3 loop spans 15 amino acids. In DNA form, the CDR3 reads TGTGCCAGCAGCGAGTCAGCGGGAGAATGGTACGAGCAGTACTTC. Translating gives CASSESAGEWYEQYF.

This chain links TRBV15 with TRBJ2-1, with 7 bases lining up with TRBD1. V gave up 0 bases and J gave up 4 bases; unmatched junction bases: 3. CDR3 length: 15 amino acids. Per the germline V gene, CDR1 is LNHNV and CDR2 is YYDKDF (reference sequence). CDR3 loop: CATSRETGDYNEQFF. As DNA, the CDR3 is TGTGCCACCAGCAGAGAAACAGGGGATTACAATGAGCAGTTCTTC.

The V and J genes are TRBV5-6 and TRBJ2-1; 8 bases are a match to TRBD1. Germline V gene sequence: CDR1 SGHDT, CDR2 YYEEEE. With V trimmed by 2 bases and J by 5 bases, 6 bases remained unmatched. The CDR3 runs 15 residues. This CDR3 is CASSLGYRGDNEQFF. As DNA, the CDR3 is TGTGCCAGCAGCTTAGGGTACAGGGGGGACAATGAGCAGTTCTTC.

The rearrangement links TRBV24-1 to TRBJ1-1, with TRBD1 as a possible D gene (6 bases). The CDR3 length is 14 residues. Germline lookup yields CDR1 KGHDR and CDR2 SFDVKD. Trimming removed 3 bases at V and 10 bases at J, with 17 bases between. CDR3 residues: CATSDTGQFRGAFF. In nucleotides, the CDR3 is TGTGCCACCAGTGATACCGGACAGTTTCGAGGAGCTTTCTTT.